These 21 T cell receptor beta chains were all obtained from the same sample, sequenced in a study of CD8+ T cells in alopecia areata. RNA, once extracted, was reverse transcribed into cDNA for use as the sequencing template. TCRdb's table, derived via immunoSEQ multiplex PCR, lists solely in-frame clones and lacks some. The profile covers 130,000 to 150,000 clones, with around 49% appearing a single time and over 0.75% taken by the ten largest. The sequencing used CD4+ T cells sorted from blood, collected at week 0. These receptors were taken from a human donor with alopecia areata.

This chain links TRBV7-6 with TRBJ1-1; no clear D gene. With 4 bases removed from V and 1 base from J, the gap between germline ends came to 10 bases. CDR3 size: 14 residues. CDR1 SGHVS and CDR2 FNYEAQ come from the germline V gene. CDR3 bases: TGTGCCAGCAGCTCTAGGGATCGGAACACTGAAGCTTTCTTT. Translating it yields CASSSRDRNTEAFF.

This clone was recorded a few times. The chain recombines TRBV28 with TRBJ1-5; unclear D gene. Per germline, CDR1 MDHEN and CDR2 SYDVKM. The CDR3 covers 15 residues. The ends were cut back, 5 bases at V and 7 bases at J, with 18 bases in the middle. CDR3 nucleotides: TGTGCCAGCAGTACTCTTAAAAACAGAGGGCAGCCCCAGCATTTT. The encoded protein is CASSTLKNRGQPQHF.

Only a few counts were recorded for this clone. The chain recombines TRBV2 with TRBJ1-2; unclear D gene. This CDR3 has 12 amino acids. The germline V and J ends were trimmed by 4 bases and 5 bases, with 8 bases remaining between them. Germline V gene sequence: CDR1 SNHLY, CDR2 FYNNEI. In nucleotides, the CDR3 is TGTGCCAGCAGTGGGACCGAGTATGGCTACACCTTC. Translating it yields CASSGTEYGYTF.

The V gene is TRBV29-1, the J gene TRBJ1-3; 10 bases are a match to TRBD1. Germline trimming cut 7 bases from V and 2 bases from J; bases unmatched to any gene: 2. CDR3 length: 13 residues. CDR1 and CDR2 from the germline V gene are SQVTM and ANQGSEA. The chain's CDR3 is CSGGQGAGNTIYF. The CDR3, as DNA: TGCAGCGGAGGACAGGGGGCTGGAAACACCATATATTTT.

The V gene is TRBV29-1, the J gene TRBJ1-1, with a tentative D call TRBD1 (5 bases). This CDR3 spans 14 amino acids. The ends were cut back, 3 bases at V and 1 base at J, with 12 bases in the middle. Germline V gene sequence: CDR1 SQVTM, CDR2 ANQGSEA. CDR3 sequence: CSVDDLRGNTEAFF. Here the CDR3 DNA reads TGCAGCGTTGACGATTTAAGGGGGAACACTGAAGCTTTCTTT.

The rearrangement uses TRBV5-4 and TRBJ2-1; 7 bases align to TRBD1. Germline values: CDR1 SGHNT, CDR2 YYREEE (reference sequence). V dropped 4 bases and J dropped 6; count of bases not matched to a gene: 4. This CDR3 is 13 amino acids long. CDR3 nucleotides: TGTGCCAGCAGCGAGGGACAGCCCAATGAGCAGTTCTTC. Its protein product is CASSEGQPNEQFF.

This clone showed up just a few times. The V call is TRBV7-3, the J call TRBJ2-1; 9 bases match TRBD1. V shed 5 bases and J 9 bases; nucleotides not matched to a gene: 20. Per the germline V gene, CDR1 is SGHTA and CDR2 is FQGTGA. The CDR3 totals 18 residues. Here the CDR3 reads CASSKAGTGLGRAREQFF. CDR3 nucleotides: TGTGCCAGCAGCAAGGCTGGGACAGGGTTAGGGAGGGCCCGTGAGCAGTTCTTC.

This chain links TRBV4-2 with TRBJ2-6; D remains unclear. There are 12 residues in the CDR3. V dropped 5 bases and J dropped 1 base, with 0 bases sitting between them. The V gene's germline CDR1 is LGHNA and CDR2 YNFKEQ. CDR3 region: CASSSGANVLTF. The CDR3 DNA reads TGTGCCAGCAGCTCTGGGGCCAACGTCCTGACTTTC.

There are a few counts of this clone. The genes are TRBV23-1 and TRBJ2-7; 8 bases are shared with TRBD1. TRBV23-1 is classed as an ORF, of uncertain function. CDR3 length: 15 amino acids. V gave up 0 bases and J gave up 6 bases; unmatched junction bases: 7. The CDR3 loop is CASSQSDVQGAEQYF. In DNA form, the CDR3 reads TGCGCCAGCAGTCAATCGGACGTCCAGGGGGCCGAGCAGTACTTC.

There are a few counts of this clone. V usage is TRBV7-8 and J usage is TRBJ2-7, with 9 bases that match TRBD2. Germline loops: CDR1 SGHVS, CDR2 FQNEAQ. The V and J ends lost 2 bases and 6 bases, in that order; junction bases with no gene match: 11. The CDR3 sequence is 16 residues long. CDR3 sequence (DNA): TGTGCCAGCAGCTTAAACCTCGCACTAGCGGGTTTCGAGCAGTACTTC. This sequence encodes CASSLNLALAGFEQYF. The complete variable domain, with remaining parts taken from reference TRBV7-8 and TRBJ2-7, reads GAGVSQSPRYKVAKRGQDVALRCDPISGHVSLFWYQQALGQGPEFLTYFQNEAQLDKSGLPSDRFFAERPEGSVSTLKIQRTQQEDSAVYLCASSLNLALAGFEQYFGPGTRLTVT.

This chain joins TRBV4-1 and TRBJ1-2; D is ambiguous. Deletions cut 3 bases from V and 4 bases from J, with 12 bases between. CDR3 length equals 14 residues. The germline V gene encodes CDR1 MGHRA and CDR2 YSYEKL. The chain's CDR3 is CASSHPPTGYGYTF. The CDR3 coding sequence is TGCGCCAGCAGCCACCCCCCGACCGGCTATGGCTACACCTTC.

The chain recombines TRBV6-5 with TRBJ2-7, with TRBD2 identical over 9 bases. V lost 5 bases to trimming and J lost 4 bases; unmatched junction nucleotides: 9. Germline CDR1 reads MNHEY; CDR2 reads SVGAGI. CDR3 length: 15 residues. The CDR3 here is CASSASGTSRYEQYF. CDR3 DNA sequence: TGTGCCAGCAGTGCGTCCGGGACTAGCAGATACGAGCAGTACTTC.

This clone was counted ten times or more. This CDR3 is also generated by other DNA sequences in the sample. The J gene is TRBJ2-2, the V gene TRBV7-2; D ambiguous. The V gene lost 1 base and the J gene lost 6 bases, with 9 bases spanning the gap. Germline-derived CDR1 and CDR2 are SGHTA and FQGNSA. The CDR3 covers 14 residues. The CDR3 spells CASSLDQGPGELFF. DNA for the CDR3: TGTGCCAGCAGCTTAGACCAAGGGCCCGGGGAGCTGTTTTTT.

This clone was counted only a few times. J is TRBJ2-7 and V is TRBV7-2; D is uncertain. The V gene lost 2 bases and the J gene lost 0 bases, with 8 bases spanning the gap. In germline, CDR1 is SGHTA, CDR2 FQGNSA. This CDR3 region has 14 residues. CDR3 in amino acids: CASSLSRSSYEQYF. Here the CDR3 DNA reads TGTGCCAGCAGCTTAAGTCGGAGCTCCTACGAGCAGTACTTC.

The table lists this clone with a count of one. V and J are TRBV29-1 and TRBJ2-7; 8 nucleotides align to TRBD1. With V trimmed by 6 bases and J by 0 bases, 7 bases remained unmatched. The CDR3 runs to 14 residues. Germline CDR1 and CDR2: SQVTM and ANQGSEA. The CDR3 coding sequence is TGCAGCGTCAACAGGGGGGCCAGCTCCTACGAGCAGTACTTC. The encoded protein is CSVNRGASSYEQYF.

This clone was seen only a few times. The CDR3 protein is CSVGSASGSWETQYF. The CDR3 region has the DNA TGCAGCGTTGGATCTGCTAGCGGGAGCTGGGAGACCCAGTACTTC. This chain joins TRBV29-1 and TRBJ2-5; TRBD2 matches at 10 bases. This CDR3 is 15 amino acids long. The germline V gene has CDR1 SQVTM and CDR2 ANQGSEA. The trim removed 4 bases at V and 5 bases at J, leaving 10 bases unmatched.

CDR3 in amino acids: CSVESQGGYEQYF. In nucleotides, the CDR3 is TGCAGCGTTGAGAGCCAGGGAGGCTACGAGCAGTACTTC. This chain joins TRBV29-1 and TRBJ2-7, with D tentatively TRBD2 (6 bases). Deletions cut 3 bases from V and 3 bases from J, with 12 bases between. The V gene's germline CDR1 is SQVTM and CDR2 ANQGSEA. The CDR3 sequence is 13 residues long.

This rearrangement joins TRBV7-9 to TRBJ2-1; 7 bases match TRBD2. The length of the CDR3 is 13 residues. V lost 0 bases to trimming and J lost 9 bases; unmatched junction nucleotides: 2. Germline values: CDR1 SEHNR, CDR2 FQNEAQ (reference sequence). This CDR3 is CASSLAPGGEQFF. The DNA for the CDR3 is TGTGCCAGCAGCTTAGCACCGGGGGGTGAGCAGTTCTTC.

This clone was recorded a few times. The sample contains more than one DNA sequence encoding this CDR3. The chain links TRBV18 to TRBJ2-1; weak D call: TRBD1 (5 bases). V shed 2 bases and J shed 6 bases, with 11 bases lying between them. In germline, CDR1 is KGHSH, CDR2 LQKENI. CDR3 length equals 14 residues. The CDR3 reads CASSPGRASNEQFF. The CDR3 bases are TGTGCCAGCTCACCAGGCAGGGCCAGCAATGAGCAGTTCTTC. The full variable domain, in which reference TRBV18 and TRBJ2-1 provide the parts outside the CDR3, is NAGVMQNPRHLVRRRGQEARLRCSPMKGHSHVYWYRQLPEEGLKFMVYLQKENIIDESGMPKERFSAEFPKEGPSILRIQQVVRGDSAAYFCASSPGRASNEQFFGPGTRLTVL.

The chain uses TRBV27 and TRBJ2-1; D is tentatively TRBD1 or TRBD2 (5 bases each). CDR1 MNHEY and CDR2 SMNVEV come from the germline V gene (reference sequence). The CDR3 spans 15 residues. V lost 6 bases, J lost 0 bases, and 12 bases lay in between. The CDR3 coding sequence is TGTGCCAGCAGACCGGGACCCGCCTCCTACAATGAGCAGTTCTTC. This gives the protein CASRPGPASYNEQFF.

The V call is TRBV6-5, the J call TRBJ2-3; 7 bases agree with TRBD1. Germline values: CDR1 MNHEY, CDR2 SVGAGI. With V trimmed by 0 bases and J by 2 bases, 5 bases remained unmatched. The CDR3 length is 16 residues. The CDR3 nucleotides are TGTGCCAGCAGTTACTCTCCACAGGGGTTCACAGATACGCAGTATTTT. Translation: CASSYSPQGFTDTQYF.